Listed below are T cell receptor beta chains from one sample, sequenced in a study of shared clonotypes between healthy human individuals. Sequencing was performed with immunoSEQ multiplex PCR; in TCRdb, only in-frame clones are kept and a portion is missing. This table holds millions of clones, over 85% found once. The material sequenced was naive CD4+ T cells sorted from blood. These receptors were collected from a man between 18 and 29 years old in good health. Each CDR3 is given with its conserved first and last residue. D genes are given only for firm matches. The size field is filled for only some rows; it gives once, few, many or a size class.

clone_size	v_call	d_call	j_call	cdr3_nt	cdr3_aa
-	TRBV25-1	TRBD1	TRBJ2-3	TGTGCCAGCAGGGACAGGGTGACAGATACGCAGTATTTT	CASRDRVTDTQYF
-	TRBV2	TRBD2	TRBJ2-7	TGTGCCAGCAGCCCTACGACAGGGGGACTAGCGGGAGCACACGAGCAGTACTTC	CASSPTTGGLAGAHEQYF
-	TRBV18	TRBD2	TRBJ2-7	TGTGCCAGCTCACCCCCGGGAGGAAGCTCCTACGAGCAGTACTTC	CASSPPGGSSYEQYF
-	TRBV10-2	TRBD1	TRBJ2-5	TGCGCCAGCAGTGGACAAGGGAAGCGGGACAGGGCAGAGACCCAGTACTTC	CASSGQGKRDRAETQYF
-	TRBV30	-	TRBJ1-2	TGTGCCTGGAGAGGAGGCAGTCATTTGAACTATGGCTACACCTTC	CAWRGGSHLNYGYTF
-	TRBV20-1	-	TRBJ2-1	TGCAGTGCTTTAGAGCGGGTAAAGCAGTTCTTC	CSALERVKQFF
-	TRBV6-4	-	TRBJ2-7	TGTGCCAGCATTGCAGGGCCGATCCGCTACGAGCAGTACTTC	CASIAGPIRYEQYF
-	TRBV6-1	-	TRBJ1-5	TGTGCCAGCAGTGCAGGCAGAAGCAATCAGCCCCAGCATTTT	CASSAGRSNQPQHF
once	TRBV7-2	-	TRBJ2-7	TGTGCCAGCAGCCTTACAGGGAGCCCCTACGAGCAGTACTTC	CASSLTGSPYEQYF
-	TRBV5-1	TRBD2	TRBJ2-1	TGCGCCAGCAGTCAGGGACTAGTTTATAATGAGCAGTTCTTC	CASSQGLVYNEQFF
-	TRBV7-2	-	TRBJ2-5	TGTGCCAGCAGCTTAGGGCCAGTCCAAGAGACCCAGTACTTC	CASSLGPVQETQYF
-	TRBV18	-	TRBJ2-7	TGTGCCAGCTCACGGACCGAGTACGAGCAGTACTTC	CASSRTEYEQYF
-	TRBV5-1	TRBD2	TRBJ2-3	TGCGCCAGCAGCTCCGGACTAGCGGGGGGTTACACAGATACGCAGTATTTT	CASSSGLAGGYTDTQYF
-	TRBV30	TRBD1	TRBJ1-1	TGTGCCTGGAGTGTAAAACAGGGGGCGCCCACTGAAGCTTTCTTT	CAWSVKQGAPTEAFF
-	TRBV6-5	-	TRBJ1-1	TGTGCCAGCAGTTACTCATCCAGGCTTGACACTGAAGCTTTCTTT	CASSYSSRLDTEAFF
-	TRBV9	-	TRBJ1-1	TGTGCCAGCAGCGTAGGGGGTACGAACACTGAAGCTTTCTTT	CASSVGGTNTEAFF
-	TRBV28	-	TRBJ2-5	TGTGCCAGCAGCCCTGCATGGACAGTGGTTGAGACCCAGTACTTC	CASSPAWTVVETQYF
-	TRBV5-1	-	TRBJ2-3	TGCGCCAGCAGCTCGACGGACAGAATTTATTCGGATACGCAGTATTTT	CASSSTDRIYSDTQYF
-	TRBV19	TRBD1	TRBJ1-2	TGTGCCAGTAGTGGAATACCGGGACAGGGGGTCTATGGCTACACCTTC	CASSGIPGQGVYGYTF
-	TRBV5-1	-	TRBJ1-1	TGCGCCAGCAGCTTGGGTGTGGGGGCTAACACTGAAGCTTTCTTT	CASSLGVGANTEAFF
-	TRBV12-5	-	TRBJ2-5	TGTGCTAGTGGTTTGGGGGCGCCGCAAGAGACCCAGTACTTC	CASGLGAPQETQYF
-	TRBV18	-	TRBJ2-3	TGTGCCAGCTCACCACGGGGGAAAGGGCCAGATACGCAGTATTTT	CASSPRGKGPDTQYF
few	TRBV7-3	-	TRBJ1-1	TGTGCCAGCAGCTTACAGATGAACACTGAAGCTTTCTTT	CASSLQMNTEAFF
-	TRBV19	TRBD1	TRBJ1-3	TGTGCCAGTAGTATCGGGACAGGGAGCTCTGGAAACACCATATATTTT	CASSIGTGSSGNTIYF
-	TRBV5-1	-	TRBJ2-1	TGCGCCAGCAGCTTCGGGGCCCGGGACAATGAGCAGTTCTTC	CASSFGARDNEQFF
few	TRBV2	-	TRBJ1-5	TGTGCCAGCAGTGATCCGGAAGCCTCGTCCCAGCCCCAGCATTTT	CASSDPEASSQPQHF